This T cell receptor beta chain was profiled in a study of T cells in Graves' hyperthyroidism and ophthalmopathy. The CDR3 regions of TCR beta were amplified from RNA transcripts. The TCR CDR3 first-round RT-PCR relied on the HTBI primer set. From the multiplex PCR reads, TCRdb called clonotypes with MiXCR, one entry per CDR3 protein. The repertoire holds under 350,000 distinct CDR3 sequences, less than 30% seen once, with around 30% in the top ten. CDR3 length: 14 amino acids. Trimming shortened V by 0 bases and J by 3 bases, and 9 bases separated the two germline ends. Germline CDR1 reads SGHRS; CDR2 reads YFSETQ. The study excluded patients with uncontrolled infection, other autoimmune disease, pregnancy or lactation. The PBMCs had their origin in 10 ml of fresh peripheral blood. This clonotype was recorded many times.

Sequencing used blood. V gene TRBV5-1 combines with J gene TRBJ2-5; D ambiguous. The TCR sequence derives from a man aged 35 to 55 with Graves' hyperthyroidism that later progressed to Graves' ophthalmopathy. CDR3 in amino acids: CASSLEVGKETQYF. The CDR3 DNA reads TGCGCCAGCAGCTTGGAGGTCGGAAAAGAGACCCAGTACTTC.